This entry lists 29 T cell receptor beta chains sequenced from one sample in a study of glioma-infiltrating T cells. Amplification of TCR alpha and beta CDR3 regions from RNA used iRepertoire nested multiplex PCR. TCRdb reprocessed the multiplex PCR reads with MiXCR, giving one entry per CDR3 protein. Among about 110,000 distinct CDR3 sequences listed, less than 30% were seen once. What was sequenced was glioma tissue, nonneoplastic brain tissue, or PBMCs (not recorded which). Receptors were obtained from a human donor with low-grade glioma or glioblastoma, undergoing nonglioma brain surgery, or in good health (not recorded which).

Concerning this clonotype: A read error may account for a junction end that differs from germline. This chain connects TRBV6-1 to TRBJ1-5; D is unresolved. This CDR3 has 17 residues. The V gene's germline CDR1 is MNHNS and CDR2 SASEGT. The CDR3 DNA is TGTGCCAGCGGGCCCTCTGTGGGGTCTTATAGCAGTCAGCACCAGCATTTT. Residues: CASGPSVGSYSSQHQHF.

This clonotype came up many times. The CDR3 region has the DNA TGTGCCACCAGCGGCTGGTCAGATACGCAGTATTTT. Translation gives CATSGWSDTQYF. J is TRBJ2-3 and V is TRBV15; D is unclear. V lost 5 bases and J lost 4, with 7 bases in between. This CDR3 has 12 amino acids. Germline V gene sequence: CDR1 LNHNV, CDR2 YYDKDF (reference sequence).

This chain uses TRBV6-2 or TRBV6-3 with TRBJ2-5; no clear D gene. CDR3 length: 14 amino acids. V was trimmed by 6 bases and J by 4 bases, leaving 15 bases between them. Looked up from germline, CDR1 is MNHEY and CDR2 is SVGEGT. CDR3 in amino acids: CASSLGGFTETQYF. For the CDR3, the DNA is TGTGCCAGCAGCTTGGGCGGTTTCACAGAGACCCAGTACTTC.

In regard to this clonotype: A clone one base away is much larger, so this may be a read error. The chain combines TRBV11-3 with TRBJ2-3, with D perhaps TRBD1 (5 bases). Per the germline V gene, CDR1 is SGHNT and CDR2 is YENEEA. The CDR3 spans 13 residues. CDR3 region: CASGSGSTGTQYF. CDR3 bases: TGTGCCAGCGGTAGTGGGTCCACAGGTACGCAGTATTTT.

This clonotype was seen repeatedly, ten times or more. This chain links TRBV7-2 with TRBJ1-5; TRBD1 agrees at 7 bases. The junction had 11 bases not matched to a gene; V was cut back by 5 bases and J by 7 bases. This CDR3 comprises 15 residues. Looked up from germline, CDR1 is SGHTA and CDR2 is FQGNSA. CDR3 sequence: CASSLTAAGQQPQHF. The CDR3 DNA is TGTGCCAGCAGCCTCACTGCCGCGGGACAGCAGCCCCAGCATTTT.

This clonotype was seen a few times. This sequence joins TRBV19 and TRBJ2-7, with D unresolved. Germline V gene lookup returns CDR1 LNHDA and CDR2 SQIVND (reference sequence). CDR3 size: 14 residues. With 3 bases removed from V and 2 bases from J, the gap between germline ends came to 11 bases. CDR3 in amino acids: CASSIFGPPYEQYF. CDR3 in DNA: TGTGCCAGTAGTATCTTTGGACCGCCCTACGAGCAGTACTTC.

At least ten counts were recorded for this clonotype. The genes are TRBV5-1 and TRBJ1-2; 9 bases agree with TRBD1. The V segment lost 5 bases and the J segment 8 bases; nucleotides outside the gene matches: 10. The CDR3 runs to 14 residues. CDR1 is SGHRS, CDR2 YFSETQ, per germline. CDR3 nucleotides: TGCGCCAGCAGAGAACAGGGGGCGCGGGAAGGCTACACCTTC. It specifies CASREQGAREGYTF.

The sample holds a few counts of this clonotype. The chain couples TRBV30 to TRBJ1-1; D gene ambiguous. This CDR3 has 12 residues. Germline V gene data show CDR1 as GTSNPN and CDR2 as SVGIG (reference sequence). The V gene lost 5 bases and the J gene lost 4 bases, with 11 bases spanning the gap. The CDR3 loop is CAWVGIVTEAFF. DNA for the CDR3: TGTGCCTGGGTGGGAATCGTCACTGAAGCTTTCTTT.

Remarks on this clonotype: This may be a read error, as it is one base from a much larger clone. The rearrangement uses TRBV7-9 and TRBJ2-1; D remains ambiguous. The CDR3 loop spans 13 amino acids. Germline CDR1 SEHNR, CDR2 FQNEAQ (reference sequence). The CDR3 region is CANSLFLRNEQFF. Written as DNA, the CDR3 is TGTGCCAACAGCTTATTCCTTCGCAATGAGCAGTTCTTC.

Concerning this clonotype itself: Just one base apart from a much larger clone, this may be a read error. The chain couples TRBV4-1 to TRBJ2-1; 8 bases are shared with TRBD1. This CDR3 spans 15 amino acids. Germline V gene data show CDR1 as MGHRA and CDR2 as YSYEKL. For the CDR3, the DNA is TGCGCCAGCAGCCCCGGACAGGGCGTTTTCAATGAGCAGCTCTTC. The encoded protein is CASSPGQGVFNEQLF.

There are a few counts of this clonotype. The chain is built from TRBV5-1 and TRBJ2-1; 9 positions agree with TRBD2. The germline gives CDR1 SGHRS, CDR2 YFSETQ. The CDR3 loop spans 17 amino acids. V shed 2 bases, J shed 4 bases, and the junction held 10 bases outside the gene matches. This chain's CDR3 is CASSFGRRTSAYNEQFF. CDR3 nucleotide sequence: TGCGCCAGCAGCTTTGGGCGCCGGACTAGCGCATACAATGAGCAGTTCTTC.

Ten or more counts support this clonotype. The V gene is TRBV4-2, the J gene TRBJ2-5; D may match TRBD1 or TRBD2 (6 bases each). The CDR3 extends over 16 amino acids. Between the trimmed V and J ends, which lost 0 bases and 0 bases, there was a span of 11 bases. Germline V lookup: CDR1 LGHNA, CDR2 YNFKEQ. CDR3 bases: TGTGCCAGCAGCCAAGAGGGGGGCCCGTACCAAGAGACCCAGTACTTC. Its translation is CASSQEGGPYQETQYF.

This clonotype was counted ten times or more. The CDR3 spells CASNPGTSYEQYF. The CDR3 DNA follows: TGTGCCAGCAATCCCGGGACCTCCTACGAGCAGTACTTC. The chain links TRBV7-9 to TRBJ2-7; D might be TRBD1 or TRBD2, each matching 5 bases. CDR3 length equals 13 residues. Trimming left V 7 bases short and J 0 bases short, with 10 bases between. Germline V lookup: CDR1 SEHNR, CDR2 FQNEAQ (reference sequence).

This clonotype appeared many times. This sequence joins TRBV20-1 and TRBJ2-7, with 10 bases aligning to TRBD1. CDR3 size: 16 residues. Germline V gives CDR1 DFQATT, CDR2 SNEGSKA (reference sequence). V was pared by 2 bases and J by 4 bases, with 11 bases of the junction left unmatched. CDR3 sequence (DNA): TGCAGTGCTAGACCGCCCCAGACAGGGGGCCTTTACGAGCAGTACTTC. The encoded protein is CSARPPQTGGLYEQYF.

This chain links TRBV13 with TRBJ1-1, with TRBD1 identical over 8 bases. Germline V gene sequence: CDR1 PRHDT, CDR2 FYEKMQ (reference sequence). The CDR3 extends over 17 amino acids. Trimming took 4 bases from V and 3 from J; bases not matched to a gene: 13. CDR3 nucleotides: TGTGCCAGCAGCTCGCCCCGGACAGGGAGGAGGGACACTGAAGCTTTCTTT. It is translated as CASSSPRTGRRDTEAFF.

As for this clonotype: It may be a read error: a sequence one base away is much more abundant. The V gene is TRBV20-1, the J gene TRBJ1-3; D gene unclear. Per the germline V gene, CDR1 is DFQATT and CDR2 is SNEGSKA (reference sequence). The CDR3 covers 11 residues. V was cut by 8 bases and J by 0 bases, with 5 bases left in between. The CDR3: CSLISGNTIYF. CDR3 DNA: TGCAGTTTAATCTCTGGAAACACCATATATTTT.

Only one count was recorded for this clonotype. This rearrangement joins TRBV27 to TRBJ2-7, with 12 positions matching TRBD2. The ends lost 3 bases at V and 3 bases at J; junction bases unmatched: 6. The CDR3 spans 16 residues. The germline V gene encodes CDR1 MNHEY and CDR2 SMNVEV (reference sequence). CDR3 sequence: CASSFPATSGSYEQYF. The CDR3 DNA reads TGTGCCAGCAGTTTCCCCGCGACTAGCGGGAGCTACGAGCAGTACTTC.

The sample holds a few counts of this clonotype. The J gene is TRBJ2-2, the V gene TRBV19; 7 bases are a match to TRBD2. From germline, CDR1 is LNHDA and CDR2 SQIVND (reference sequence). CDR3 length: 14 residues. Germline trimming cut 4 bases from V and 6 bases from J; bases unmatched to any gene: 5. The CDR3 loop is CASSNPGRSGELFF. CDR3 in DNA: TGTGCCAGTAGTAACCCCGGGAGGTCCGGGGAGCTGTTTTTT.

This rearrangement joins TRBV29-1 to TRBJ1-5; TRBD1 is a possible D gene (5 bases). Germline values: CDR1 SQVTM, CDR2 ANQGSEA. The length of the CDR3 is 12 residues. V was pared by 6 bases and J by 4 bases, with 10 bases between. In DNA, the CDR3 is TGCAGCGTGGGGGAGCAGAATCAGCCCCAGCATTTT. This sequence encodes CSVGEQNQPQHF.

Worth noting for this clonotype: A junction boundary mismatches the germline segment, possibly from a read error. V gene TRBV7-2 combines with J gene TRBJ1-2; D may be TRBD1 (5 bases). CDR1 SGHTA and CDR2 FQGNSA come from the germline V gene. The CDR3 runs 14 residues. Here the CDR3 reads CASSLGDPSYGYAF. The CDR3, as DNA: TGTGCCAGCAGCTTAGGGGACCCCAGCTATGGCTACGCCTTC.

Turning to this clonotype: This may arise from a read error, as a much more abundant clone is one base away. The V and J genes are TRBV11-1 and TRBJ1-6, with 7 bases that match TRBD1. Germline V gene sequence: CDR1 SGHAT, CDR2 FQDESV (reference sequence). The CDR3 is made up of 15 amino acids. The CDR3 DNA reads TGTGCCAGCAGCTTACCGACAGGGAATAATTCACCCCTCCAATTT. As protein: CASSLPTGNNSPLQF.

This clonotype came up many times. The chain couples TRBV12-3 or TRBV12-4 to TRBJ1-2; no clear D. This CDR3 region has 15 residues. With 5 bases removed from V and 0 bases from J, the gap between germline ends came to 13 bases. The CDR3 reads CASSPTRATNYGYTF. In DNA, the CDR3 is TGTGCCAGCAGTCCGACAAGGGCCACTAACTATGGCTACACCTTC.

This clonotype occurred many times. The chain is built from TRBV19 and TRBJ2-1; D possibly corresponds to TRBD1 (5 bases). The V end lost 3 bases, the J end lost 6 bases, and 15 bases lay between the germline ends. The CDR3 sequence is 15 residues long. Germline V CDR1 and CDR2: LNHDA, SQIVND (reference sequence). The CDR3, as DNA: TGTGCCAGTAGTATGACCAGGGTGAAGGGCAATGAGCAGTTCTTC. It specifies CASSMTRVKGNEQFF.

In its sample, this clonotype was seen many times. V usage is TRBV20-1 and J usage is TRBJ1-4; D might be TRBD1 (5 bases). The ends were cut back, 3 bases at V and 7 bases at J, with 12 bases in the middle. This CDR3 has 13 residues. The germline V gene encodes CDR1 DFQATT and CDR2 SNEGSKA (reference sequence). The CDR3, as DNA: TGCAGTGCTAGCCAAGGGGAAGGTGAAAAACTGTTTTTT. Translating it yields CSASQGEGEKLFF.

This clonotype was observed at least ten times. V usage is TRBV7-9 and J usage is TRBJ1-1; D gene unclear. Germline lookup yields CDR1 SEHNR and CDR2 FQNEAQ (reference sequence). The ends were cut back, 1 base at V and 1 base at J, with 7 bases in the middle. The CDR3 has 14 residues. CDR3 DNA sequence: TGTGCCAGCAGCTTAGATACCTGGAACACTGAAGCTTTCTTT. Translated, it gives CASSLDTWNTEAFF.

Concerning this clonotype: This may be a read error: a much more frequent sequence differs by one nucleotide. The chain combines TRBV30 with TRBJ1-5; 7 bases match TRBD1. This CDR3 contains 16 residues. With 1 base clipped from V and 2 bases from J, the junction kept 8 bases outside the gene matches. CDR1 GTSNPN and CDR2 SVGIG come from the germline V gene (reference sequence). The CDR3 DNA reads as TGTGCCTGGAGTGCAGAACAGGGGCATCGCAATCAGCCCCAGCATTTT. Its translation: CAWSAEQGHRNQPQHF. The whole variable domain, filled in from reference TRBV30 and TRBJ1-5, reads SQTIHQWPATLVQPVGSPLSLECTVEGTSNPNLYWYRQAAGRGLQLLFYSVGIGQISSEVPQNLSASRPQDRQFILSSKKLLLSDSGFYLCAWSAEQGHRNQPQHFGDGTRLSIL.

Comment on this clonotype: A much larger clone lies one base from this, so it may be a read error. Because the CDR3 is missing its conserved closing phenylalanine or tryptophan, this is likely a read error. V and J are TRBV7-3 and TRBJ2-5; tentative D call: TRBD2 (6 bases). V lost 4 bases and J lost 4, with 19 bases in between. The CDR3 is 16 amino acids. The germline V gene has CDR1 SGHTA and CDR2 FQGTGA. The CDR3 DNA is TGTGCCAGCAGCTCGGACTTGGGACTCGGTAGAGAGACCCAGTACCTC. Protein product: CASSSDLGLGRETQYL.

In this sample, this clonotype turned up many times. V and J are TRBV7-9 and TRBJ2-1; tentative D call: TRBD1 (5 bases). CDR3 length: 15 residues. Germline V gene lookup returns CDR1 SEHNR and CDR2 FQNEAQ (reference sequence). V was clipped by 5 bases and J by 7 bases, with 18 bases between them. CDR3 bases: TGTGCCAGCAGCCACATCCCCCAGGGTAGGAATGAGCAGTTCTTC. This sequence encodes CASSHIPQGRNEQFF.

This clonotype was seen many times. The chain couples TRBV19 to TRBJ1-5; D perhaps matches TRBD1 (5 bases). The germline V gene encodes CDR1 LNHDA and CDR2 SQIVND (reference sequence). The CDR3 is made up of 15 amino acids. The germline V and J ends were trimmed by 8 bases and 6 bases, with 20 bases remaining between them. The CDR3 nucleotides read TGTGCCAGTGAGGGCCGAGACAGACCGAGTCAGCCCCAGCATTTT. Translated, it gives CASEGRDRPSQPQHF. Complete variable domain (other parts from reference TRBV19 and TRBJ1-5): DGGITQSPKYLFRKEGQNVTLSCEQNLNHDAMYWYRQDPGQGLRLIYYSQIVNDFQKGDIAEGYSVSREKKESFPLTVTSAQKNPTAFYLCASEGRDRPSQPQHFGDGTRLSIL.